This T cell receptor beta chain is from a study of cytomegalovirus exposure and HLA in healthy donors. General study points: Researchers catalogued 150 or so TCR beta chains as cytomegalovirus-associated. An analysis was carried out at a later point. It showed that HLA-associated TCR beta chains were more clonally expanded than equally common non-associated chains.

Primers for the PCR totalled 60 Vbeta and 13 Jbeta. TCRdb's table, derived via immunoSEQ multiplex PCR, lists solely in-frame clones and lacks some. The sample shows about 120,000 clones, about three quarters of them seen only once. With regard to this clone: Its antigen is not known.

The sample was PBMCs. This sequence originates from a woman aged 40 to 50 in good health and CMV-seropositive.

The CDR3 nucleotides read TGTGCCAGCAGCTTACGTGGAGGCGCGGGGCGTCCGACCGGGGAGCTGTTTTTT. This sequence encodes CASSLRGGAGRPTGELFF. The chain combines TRBV7-3 with TRBJ2-2; weak D call: TRBD2 (6 bases). CDR1 and CDR2 from the germline V gene are SGHTA and FQGTGA. Deletions cut 2 bases from V and 5 bases from J, with 21 bases between. The CDR3 has 18 residues.